This paragraph covers one T cell receptor beta chain sequence. The sample contains more than one DNA sequence encoding this CDR3. Germline V gene sequence: CDR1 SEHNR, CDR2 FQNEAQ (reference sequence). V lost 5 bases and J lost 4; bases outside the gene matches: 0. The length of the CDR3 is 12 residues. The sample originates from a study of blood T cell repertoires in COVID-19. For the study at large: Sites across the United States, Italy and Spain contributed samples from acute and convalescent COVID-19. T cells, B-cell-depleted T cells, or PBMCs provided the cDNA or gDNA that served as material.

Seattle participants joined during active infection and were tracked over time. In the source study's methods: Amplification from reference gene primers served as the basis for estimated nucleated cell counts. Profiling relied on immunoSEQ multiplex PCR, and the TCRdb table lists in-frame clones only, not all of them. V and J calls and clone size are as listed in that table; D and trimming were resolved from the DNA. The repertoire has some 520,000 clones, 75% to 90% of them found once; the top ten carry roughly 0.9%. The chain uses TRBV7-9 and TRBJ1-1; 8 bases are shared with TRBD1. Sequenced: peripheral blood. This TCR was recovered from a man aged 18 to 35 with COVID-19, enrolled during active disease. The CDR3 DNA reads TGTGCCAGCAGCACAGGGGGCACTGAAGCTTTCTTT. It encodes CASSTGGTEAFF.